This TCR beta chain is from a study of breast tumors, draining lymph nodes, adjacent tissues. Findings and limits, study-wide: Most tumor T cells seemingly derive from lymph node, then expand in tumor. Tumors had less TCR diversity than lymph nodes, more than nontumor tissue.

TCRdb re-called the multiplex PCR reads through MiXCR, storing one row per CDR3 protein. The data contain approximately 190,000 distinct CDR3 sequences, roughly 31% of them singletons. This clonotype appeared many times. Its target is unknown. Samples came from axillary lymph nodes draining the breast cancer. Germline V CDR1 and CDR2: PRHDT, FYEKMQ (reference sequence). Trimming cost V 5 bases and J 0 bases; bases outside gene matches: 4. This CDR3 is 15 amino acids long. The genes are TRBV13 and TRBJ2-1; TRBD1 matches at 7 bases. The TCR originated in a female donor with breast cancer. Some clones in this sample may be carry-over from other donors' samples. The sample was axillary lymph node tissue. The CDR3 is CASSRGQSSYNEQFF. In DNA form, the CDR3 reads TGTGCCAGCAGCCGGGGACAGAGCTCCTACAATGAGCAGTTCTTC.